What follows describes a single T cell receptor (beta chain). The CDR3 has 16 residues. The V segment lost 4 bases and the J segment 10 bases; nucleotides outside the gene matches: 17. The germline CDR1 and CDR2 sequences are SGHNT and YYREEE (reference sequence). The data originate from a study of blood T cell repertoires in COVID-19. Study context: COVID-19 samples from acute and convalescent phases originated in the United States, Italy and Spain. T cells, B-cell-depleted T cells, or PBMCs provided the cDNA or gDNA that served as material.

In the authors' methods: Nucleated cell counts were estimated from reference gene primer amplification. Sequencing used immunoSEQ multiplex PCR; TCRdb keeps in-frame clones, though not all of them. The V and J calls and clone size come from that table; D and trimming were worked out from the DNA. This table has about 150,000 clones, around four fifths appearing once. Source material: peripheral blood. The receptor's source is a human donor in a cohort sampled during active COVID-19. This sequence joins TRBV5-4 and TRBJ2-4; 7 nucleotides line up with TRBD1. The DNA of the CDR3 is TGTGCCAGCAGCCCGGACGGACAGGAGAATTTAGGTATTCAGTACTTC. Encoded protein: CASSPDGQENLGIQYF.